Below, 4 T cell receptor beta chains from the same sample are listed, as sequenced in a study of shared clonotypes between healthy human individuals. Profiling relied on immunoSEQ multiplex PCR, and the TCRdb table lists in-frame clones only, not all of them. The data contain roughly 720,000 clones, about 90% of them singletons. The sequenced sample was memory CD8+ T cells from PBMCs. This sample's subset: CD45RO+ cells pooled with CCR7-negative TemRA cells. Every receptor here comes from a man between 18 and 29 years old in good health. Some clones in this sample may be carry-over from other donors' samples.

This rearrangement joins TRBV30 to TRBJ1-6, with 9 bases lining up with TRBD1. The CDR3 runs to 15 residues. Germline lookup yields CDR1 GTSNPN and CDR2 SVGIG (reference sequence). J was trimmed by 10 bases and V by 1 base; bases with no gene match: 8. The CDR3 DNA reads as TGTGCCTGGAGTGAAACAGGGGGCGCGGAATCACCCCTCCACTTT. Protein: CAWSETGGAESPLHF.

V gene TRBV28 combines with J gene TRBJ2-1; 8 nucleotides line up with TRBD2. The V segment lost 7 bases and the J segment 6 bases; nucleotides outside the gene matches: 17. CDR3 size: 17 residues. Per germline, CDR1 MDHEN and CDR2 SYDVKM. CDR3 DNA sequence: TGTGCCAGCACCCTGCTTCTGGCGGGAGGATCTGGCAATGAGCAGTTCTTC. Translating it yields CASTLLLAGGSGNEQFF.

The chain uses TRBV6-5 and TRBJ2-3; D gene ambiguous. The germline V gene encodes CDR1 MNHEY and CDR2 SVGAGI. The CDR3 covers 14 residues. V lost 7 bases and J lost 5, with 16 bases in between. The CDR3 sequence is CASTNGRFGDTQYF. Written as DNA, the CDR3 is TGTGCCAGCACCAACGGCAGGTTTGGAGATACGCAGTATTTT.

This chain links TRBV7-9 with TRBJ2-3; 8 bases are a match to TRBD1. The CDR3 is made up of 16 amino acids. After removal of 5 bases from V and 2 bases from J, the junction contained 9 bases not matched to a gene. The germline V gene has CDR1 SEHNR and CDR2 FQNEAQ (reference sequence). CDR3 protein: CASSHFRDRNTDTQYF. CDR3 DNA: TGTGCCAGCAGCCACTTTCGGGACAGGAACACAGATACGCAGTATTTT. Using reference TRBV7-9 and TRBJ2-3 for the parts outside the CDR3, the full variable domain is DTGVSQNPRHKITKRGQNVTFRCDPISEHNRLYWYRQTLGQGPEFLTYFQNEAQLEKSRLLSDRFSAERPKGSFSTLEIQRTEQGDSAMYLCASSHFRDRNTDTQYFGPGTRLTVL.